This T cell receptor beta chain was identified during a study of OX40 agonist ivuxolimab in advanced cancers. Study overall: A mean age of about 56 years, range roughly 20 to 90, was recorded, and over 65% were male. Over 30% of patients had received prior checkpoint inhibitor therapy.

Note on this clone: The antigen is not known.

V dropped 0 bases and J dropped 2 bases, with 11 bases sitting between them. This CDR3 spans 15 amino acids. In germline, CDR1 is MNHNY, CDR2 SVGAGI (reference sequence). General observations from the study: Partial responders dosed at 0.1-3.0 mg/kg displayed clonal expansion ranking among the lowest.

TCRdb keeps only in-frame clones here, not all; method: immunoSEQ multiplex PCR. Here the sample spans 71,000 or so clones, more than 70% being singletons. Systemic immunosuppression or autoimmune disease history was grounds to exclude patients. This TCR derives from an adult with an advanced solid tumor such as melanoma, head and neck, liver or kidney cancer. The sample here was CD4+ or CD8+ T cells sorted from blood, taken in a trial of the OX40 agonist ivuxolimab. The chain recombines TRBV6-6 with TRBJ2-7, with D tentatively TRBD1 (6 bases). The CDR3: CASSYSITGTYEQYV. The CDR3 DNA reads as TGTGCCAGCAGTTACTCCATAACAGGGACCTACGAGCAGTACGTC.